A selection of T cell receptor beta chains follows, all from one sample in a study of blood T cells in healthy people across ages. TCRdb processed the 5' RACE reads anew with MiXCR; each CDR3 protein has one entry. The repertoire holds some 550,000 distinct CDR3 sequences, with around 48% as singletons. Sequences were obtained from blood. These receptors all come from a man aged 80 or over in good health. Each CDR3 is given with its conserved first and last residue. A D gene is named only where the DNA matches it firmly. Clone size is stated in some rows and not others, as once, few, many or a class when expanded.

CDR3aa | CDR3nt | abundance | v_gene | d_gene | j_gene | len
CASSLGKNEQFF | TGTGCCAGCAGCTTGGGGAAAAATGAGCAGTTCTTC | NA | TRBV11-2 | NA | TRBJ2-1 | 12
CASSAPGLATPREQFF | TGTGCCAGCAGCGCACCGGGACTAGCAACCCCCCGTGAGCAGTTCTTC | NA | TRBV7-9 | TRBD2 | TRBJ2-1 | 16
CASSLREGDTEAFF | TGTGCCAGCAGCTTACGTGAGGGGGACACTGAAGCTTTCTTT | NA | TRBV7-9 | NA | TRBJ1-1 | 14
CATSREAVSAAFF | TGTGCCACCAGCAGAGAGGCAGTTTCAGCAGCTTTCTTT | once | TRBV15 | NA | TRBJ1-1 | 13
CASGALGDTEAFF | TGCGCCAGCGGGGCCTTGGGGGACACTGAAGCTTTCTTT | NA | TRBV5-1 | NA | TRBJ1-1 | 13
CASSLLQASNTEAFF | TGCGCCAGCAGCTTGCTTCAGGCCTCGAACACTGAAGCTTTCTTT | NA | TRBV5-1 | NA | TRBJ1-1 | 15
CSAQGQRVQETQYF | TGCAGTGCCCAGGGACAGCGAGTCCAAGAGACCCAGTACTTC | few | TRBV20-1 | TRBD1 | TRBJ2-5 | 14
CASSQPFAGGGDTQYF | TGCGCCAGCAGCCAGCCATTCGCGGGGGGGGGAGATACGCAGTATTTT | NA | TRBV4-3 | TRBD2 | TRBJ2-3 | 16
CSARGVTGSSYEQYF | TGCAGTGCTAGAGGTGTGACAGGGAGCTCCTACGAGCAGTACTTC | NA | TRBV20-1 | TRBD1 | TRBJ2-7 | 15
CASSPRNSFYEQYF | TGTGCCAGCAGCCCGAGGAATAGTTTCTACGAGCAGTACTTC | NA | TRBV7-9 | NA | TRBJ2-7 | 14
CATIKTGANVLTF | TGTGCCACGATAAAAACTGGGGCCAACGTCCTGACTTTC | NA | TRBV28 | NA | TRBJ2-6 | 13
CASRDQGSNQPQHF | TGTGCCAGCAGAGACCAGGGAAGCAATCAGCCCCAGCATTTT | NA | TRBV6-2/TRBV6-3 | NA | TRBJ1-5 | 14
CASRPGRRAEQCF | TGTGCCAGCAGACCTGGTAGGAGGGCCGAGCAGTGCTTC | once | TRBV6-6 | NA | TRBJ2-5 | 13
CATSKGQEGYNEQFF | TGTGCCACTTCAAAGGGCCAAGAGGGCTACAATGAGCAGTTCTTC | NA | TRBV10-3 | NA | TRBJ2-1 | 15
CASSQGGQYGYTF | TGTGCCAGCAGCCAAGGGGGACAGTATGGCTACACCTTC | few | TRBV3-1 | TRBD1 | TRBJ1-2 | 13
CSAHPQEFGSGNQPQHF | TGCAGTGCTCACCCCCAGGAGTTCGGTTCGGGCAATCAGCCCCAGCATTTT | few | TRBV20-1 | NA | TRBJ1-5 | 17
CASSLTVMNTEAFF | TGCGCCAGCAGCTTAACAGTCATGAACACTGAAGCTTTCTTT | once | TRBV5-1 | NA | TRBJ1-1 | 14
CASSSSLFFGGEQYF | TGTGCCAGCAGTTCAAGCTTGTTTTTTGGGGGCGAGCAGTACTTC | few | TRBV6-2/TRBV6-3 | NA | TRBJ2-7 | 15
CASSAQGADNQPQHF | TGCGCCAGCAGCGCACAGGGGGCGGACAATCAGCCCCAGCATTTT | NA | TRBV5-1 | TRBD1 | TRBJ1-5 | 15
CASSLKGPGDQETQYF | TGTGCCAGCAGCTTAAAAGGACCGGGGGACCAAGAGACCCAGTACTTC | few | TRBV13 | NA | TRBJ2-5 | 16
CASSPRTGGANVLTF | TGTGCCAGCAGCCCCCGGACAGGTGGGGCCAACGTCCTGACTTTC | NA | TRBV7-3 | TRBD1 | TRBJ2-6 | 15
CASSPLLKTYNEQFF | TGTGCCAGCTCACCACTACTGAAAACCTACAATGAGCAGTTCTTC | few | TRBV18 | NA | TRBJ2-1 | 15